The clone carrying this TCR beta chain was seen ten or more times. The antigen is unknown. The data originate from a study of blood T cells in healthy people across ages. Broader study findings: Per-million-T-cell TCR beta diversity fell roughly linearly with age.

No fewer than 5 micrograms of total RNA were isolated from every sample. Next came a second PCR, run for roughly 7 to 12 cycles, which used a sample-barcoded 5' primer along with a J-beta primer mix. Using its own MiXCR run on the 5' RACE reads, TCRdb lists one record per CDR3 protein. This table has about 840,000 distinct CDR3 sequences, 25% to 35% appearing once. The V and J ends lost 6 bases and 4 bases, in that order; junction bases with no gene match: 9. CDR1 and CDR2 from the germline V gene are SQVTM and ANQGSEA. CDR3 size: 14 residues. The data were also submitted as part of a second study, on T cells of mothers and their children. According to that study: The donor cohort consisted of a few healthy Caucasian mothers and their six children.

J is TRBJ2-1 and V is TRBV29-1, with TRBD1 matching 7 bases. The sample comprised blood. The clonotype was recovered from a woman in her 40s in good health. The CDR3, as DNA: TGCAGCGTGTCCGGGACAGCATCTTACAATGAGCAGTTCTTC. This translates into CSVSGTASYNEQFF.